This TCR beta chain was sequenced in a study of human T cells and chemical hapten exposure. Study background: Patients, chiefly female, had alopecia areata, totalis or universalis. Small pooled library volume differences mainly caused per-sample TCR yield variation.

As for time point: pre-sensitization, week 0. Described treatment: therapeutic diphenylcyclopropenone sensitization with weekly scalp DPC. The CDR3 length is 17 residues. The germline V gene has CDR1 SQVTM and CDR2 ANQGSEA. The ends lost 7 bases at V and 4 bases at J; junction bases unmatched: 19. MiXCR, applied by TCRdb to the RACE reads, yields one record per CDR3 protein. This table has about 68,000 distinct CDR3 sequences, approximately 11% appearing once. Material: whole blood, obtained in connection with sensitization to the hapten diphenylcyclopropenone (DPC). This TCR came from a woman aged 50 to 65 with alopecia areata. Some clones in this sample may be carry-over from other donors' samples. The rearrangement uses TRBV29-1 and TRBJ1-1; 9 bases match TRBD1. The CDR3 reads CSGRRVTGGAGSTEAFF. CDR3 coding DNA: TGCAGCGGAAGGCGAGTCACAGGGGGCGCTGGGAGCACTGAAGCTTTCTTT. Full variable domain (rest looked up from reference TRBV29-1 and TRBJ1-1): SAVISQKPSRDICQRGTSLTIQCQVDSQVTMMFWYRQQPGQSLTLIATANQGSEATYESGFVIDKFPISRPNLTFSTLTVSNMSPEDSSIYLCSGRRVTGGAGSTEAFFGQGTRLTVV.